This note documents a single TCR beta chain sequence. The source of the sample is a study of blood T cell repertoires in COVID-19. About the research overall: Spain, Italy and the United States supplied samples that represented acute and convalescent COVID-19. PBMCs, B-cell-depleted T cells, or T cells were the source of the cDNA or gDNA that made up the material.

How the authors handled the data: Reference gene primer amplification yielded estimated nucleated cell counts. Method: immunoSEQ multiplex PCR; TCRdb's copy keeps in-frame clones and lacks some. D and trimming come from the DNA, and the V and J calls and clone size come from that table. The sample records some 97,000 clones, roughly nine tenths being singletons. This TCR was sampled from a man between 60 and 75 years old with acute or convalescent COVID-19. The sequenced sample was peripheral blood.

The CDR3 nucleotides are TGTGCCAGCGGGACAGTAATTACTGAAGCTTTCTTT. This codes for CASGTVITEAFF. The gene calls are TRBV28 and TRBJ1-1; 7 nucleotides line up with TRBD1. The CDR3 spans 12 residues. The V and J ends lost 8 bases and 5 bases, in that order; junction bases with no gene match: 5. Germline values: CDR1 MDHEN, CDR2 SYDVKM. The full variable domain, completed using reference TRBV28 and TRBJ1-1, is DVKVTQSSRYLVKRTGEKVFLECVQDMDHENMFWYRQDPGLGLRLIYFSYDVKMKEKGDIPEGYSVSREKKERFSLILESASTNQTSMYLCASGTVITEAFFGQGTRLTVV.